These T cell receptor beta chains were read from a single sample in a study of OX40 agonist ivuxolimab in advanced cancers. The repertoire was sequenced with immunoSEQ multiplex PCR; TCRdb's copy has only in-frame clones and lacks some. The data hold tens of thousands of clones, with just under 95% observed a single time. Specimen: CD4+ or CD8+ T cells sorted from blood, collected in a trial of the OX40 agonist ivuxolimab. Receptors originate from an adult with an advanced solid tumor such as melanoma, head and neck, liver or kidney cancer. The CDR3 runs from the conserved cysteine through the conserved F or W. Each record gives: clone size, D gene, J gene, V gene, CDR3 protein, CDR3 DNA. D genes are given only for firm matches. The size field is filled for only some rows; it gives once, few, many or a size class.

clone_size: -
d_call: -
j_call: TRBJ2-5
v_call: TRBV18
cdr3_aa: CASSPQEGETQYF
cdr3_nt: TGTGCCAGCTCACCACAAGAGGGGGAGACCCAGTACTTC

clone_size: -
d_call: TRBD1
j_call: TRBJ2-1
v_call: TRBV7-3
cdr3_aa: CASSLNPGQGTYNEQFF
cdr3_nt: TGTGCCAGCAGCCTAAATCCGGGACAGGGGACCTACAATGAGCAGTTCTTC

clone_size: -
d_call: TRBD2
j_call: TRBJ2-1
v_call: TRBV9
cdr3_aa: CASSAHGTSGRNEQFF
cdr3_nt: TGTGCCAGCAGCGCCCACGGGACTAGCGGGAGGAATGAGCAGTTCTTC

clone_size: -
d_call: -
j_call: TRBJ1-4
v_call: TRBV9
cdr3_aa: CASSVGGQGRYEKLFF
cdr3_nt: TGTGCCAGCAGCGTAGGTGGGCAGGGAAGGTATGAAAAACTGTTTTTT

clone_size: -
d_call: -
j_call: TRBJ2-1
v_call: TRBV2
cdr3_aa: CASNGDNYNEQFF
cdr3_nt: TGTGCCAGCAACGGGGACAACTACAATGAGCAGTTCTTC

clone_size: -
d_call: -
j_call: TRBJ2-5
v_call: TRBV5-4
cdr3_aa: CASSLVLAETQYF
cdr3_nt: TGTGCCAGCAGCTTGGTTCTAGCCGAGACCCAGTACTTC

clone_size: -
d_call: TRBD2
j_call: TRBJ2-1
v_call: TRBV10-3
cdr3_aa: CAPSRRLASHEQFF
cdr3_nt: TGTGCCCCCTCGCGGAGACTAGCATCCCATGAGCAGTTCTTC

clone_size: -
d_call: TRBD2
j_call: TRBJ2-7
v_call: TRBV7-8
cdr3_aa: CASSLAELAGVYEQYF
cdr3_nt: TGTGCCAGCAGCTTAGCGGAACTAGCGGGGGTCTACGAGCAGTACTTC

clone_size: -
d_call: -
j_call: TRBJ2-7
v_call: TRBV29-1
cdr3_aa: CSVEKSPTGLPSEQYF
cdr3_nt: TGCAGCGTTGAAAAAAGCCCAACAGGGCTACCCTCCGAGCAGTACTTC

clone_size: -
d_call: -
j_call: TRBJ1-2
v_call: TRBV27
cdr3_aa: CASSLRGGTHHGGYTF
cdr3_nt: TGTGCCAGCAGTTTAAGGGGGGGGACGCATCACGGTGGCTACACCTTC

clone_size: -
d_call: -
j_call: TRBJ1-1
v_call: TRBV18
cdr3_aa: CASSPDQNTEAFF
cdr3_nt: TGTGCCAGCTCACCAGACCAGAACACTGAAGCTTTCTTT

clone_size: few
d_call: -
j_call: TRBJ1-2
v_call: TRBV9
cdr3_aa: CASSVVMGNGYTF
cdr3_nt: TGTGCCAGCAGCGTAGTGATGGGAAACGGCTACACCTTC

clone_size: -
d_call: -
j_call: TRBJ2-4
v_call: TRBV11-2
cdr3_aa: CASSLDLLWAGSKNIQYF
cdr3_nt: TGTGCCAGCAGCTTAGATCTCTTATGGGCGGGATCCAAAAACATTCAGTACTTC

clone_size: once
d_call: -
j_call: TRBJ2-3
v_call: TRBV30
cdr3_aa: CACEPSGADTQYF
cdr3_nt: TGTGCCTGCGAACCGTCTGGCGCAGATACGCAGTATTTT

clone_size: -
d_call: -
j_call: TRBJ1-6
v_call: TRBV11-2
cdr3_aa: CASSLGPPGGNSPLHF
cdr3_nt: TGTGCCAGCAGCTTGGGTCCTCCCGGCGGTAATTCACCCCTCCACTTT